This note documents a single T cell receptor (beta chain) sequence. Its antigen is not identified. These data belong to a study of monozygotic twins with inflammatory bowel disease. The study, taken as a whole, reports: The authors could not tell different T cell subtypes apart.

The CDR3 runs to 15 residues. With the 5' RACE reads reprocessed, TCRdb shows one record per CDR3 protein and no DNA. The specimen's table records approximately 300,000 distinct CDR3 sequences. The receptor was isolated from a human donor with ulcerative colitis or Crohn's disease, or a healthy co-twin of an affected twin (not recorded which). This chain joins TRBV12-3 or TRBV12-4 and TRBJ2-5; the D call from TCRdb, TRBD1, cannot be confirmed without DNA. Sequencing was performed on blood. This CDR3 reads CASSPAGGGAETQYF.